The 26 T cell receptor beta chains below all came from one sample that was sequenced in a study of shared clonotypes between healthy human individuals. The table came from immunoSEQ multiplex PCR; TCRdb's copy has only in-frame clones and leaves some out. The sample shows 1,500,000 or so clones, approximately 98.5% of them seen only once. Source material: naive CD4+ T cells sorted from blood. Subset described: CD45RA+ positively selected. These receptors all come from a man between 25 and 39 years old in good health.

This clone was seen only once. V gene TRBV7-2 combines with J gene TRBJ2-7; 11 positions agree with TRBD2. After removal of 4 bases from V and 2 bases from J, the junction contained 7 bases not matched to a gene. Germline V gene data show CDR1 as SGHTA and CDR2 as FQGNSA. The CDR3 sequence is 16 residues long. The CDR3 spells CASSSTGTSGTYEQYF. CDR3 coding DNA: TGTGCCAGCAGCTCTACAGGGACTAGCGGAACCTACGAGCAGTACTTC.

The chain couples TRBV14 to TRBJ2-7; perhaps TRBD2 as D (5 bases). V lost 0 bases, J lost 1 base, and 10 bases lay in between. The CDR3 has 15 residues. Looked up from germline, CDR1 is SGHDN and CDR2 is FVKESK. CDR3 sequence reads: CASSQDSTGSYEQYF. CDR3 DNA: TGTGCCAGCAGCCAAGACTCGACGGGATCCTACGAGCAGTACTTC.

The chain couples TRBV27 to TRBJ2-5, with 13 nucleotides matching TRBD2. J gave up 3 bases and V 4 bases, and 17 bases lay outside the gene matches. This CDR3 is 20 amino acids long. Germline CDR1 reads MNHEY; CDR2 reads SMNVEV (reference sequence). CDR3 sequence reads: CASSSLGLAGVRSGEETQYF. For the CDR3, the DNA is TGTGCCAGCAGTTCTCTCGGACTAGCGGGAGTTCGATCTGGCGAAGAGACCCAGTACTTC.

The V and J genes are TRBV28 and TRBJ2-1, with 11 positions matching TRBD2. V lost 6 bases to trimming and J lost 6 bases; unmatched junction nucleotides: 4. Germline CDR1 and CDR2: MDHEN and SYDVKM. The length of the CDR3 is 14 residues. The DNA of the CDR3 is TGTGCCAGCAGCTTTAGCGGGAGGGCCAATGAGCAGTTCTTC. This gives the protein CASSFSGRANEQFF.

Here the CDR3 reads CASSVAGVSPDTQYF. The CDR3 DNA reads TGTGCCAGCAGCGTGGCGGGAGTTTCACCAGATACGCAGTATTTT. The rearrangement links TRBV9 to TRBJ2-3, with 7 nucleotides matching TRBD2. From germline, CDR1 is SGDLS and CDR2 YYNGEE. Germline trimming cut 2 bases from V and 4 bases from J; bases unmatched to any gene: 7. The CDR3 has 15 amino acids.

This chain joins TRBV7-2 and TRBJ2-1, with 7 bases aligning to TRBD2. Trimming cost V 4 bases and J 3 bases; bases outside gene matches: 6. CDR1 and CDR2 from the germline V gene are SGHTA and FQGNSA. The CDR3 runs 15 residues. The CDR3 DNA reads TGTGCCAGCAGCTCCCCTAGCGGATACTACAATGAGCAGTTCTTC. Its protein is CASSSPSGYYNEQFF.

The CDR3 here is CASSLVGTGGNEQFF. The CDR3 DNA is TGTGCCAGCAGCTTAGTGGGGACTGGGGGCAATGAGCAGTTCTTC. J is TRBJ2-1 and V is TRBV7-9; a weak D match, TRBD2 (6 bases). Germline lookup yields CDR1 SEHNR and CDR2 FQNEAQ (reference sequence). Trimming stripped 1 base from V and 6 bases from J, with 13 bases between. The length of the CDR3 is 15 residues. The full variable domain, with the rest looked up from reference TRBV7-9 and TRBJ2-1, is DTGVSQNPRHKITKRGQNVTFRCDPISEHNRLYWYRQTLGQGPEFLTYFQNEAQLEKSRLLSDRFSAERPKGSFSTLEIQRTEQGDSAMYLCASSLVGTGGNEQFFGPGTRLTVL.

The chain recombines TRBV28 with TRBJ2-1, with TRBD2 matching 9 bases. CDR3 size: 16 residues. Germline V CDR1 and CDR2: MDHEN, SYDVKM. J lost 3 bases, V lost 5 bases, and 8 bases had no gene match. The CDR3, as DNA: TGTGCCAGCAGTCCCCCCGGCGGGAGGGGCTACAATGAGCAGTTCTTC. Protein sequence: CASSPPGGRGYNEQFF.

A remark on this clone: Other DNA sequences from this sample encode an identical CDR3 as well. This sequence joins TRBV29-1 and TRBJ2-3; tentative D call: TRBD2 (7 bases). The V gene lost 4 bases and the J gene lost 4 bases, with 9 bases spanning the gap. The CDR3 runs to 12 residues. From germline, CDR1 is SQVTM and CDR2 ANQGSEA. CDR3 in amino acids: CSVGGGADTQYF. In DNA form, the CDR3 reads TGCAGCGTTGGGGGGGGCGCAGATACGCAGTATTTT.

This clone was seen just once. Other DNA sequences in the same sample also yield this CDR3. The V call is TRBV6-5, the J call TRBJ2-5; D gene unclear. CDR3 size: 11 residues. Germline V gives CDR1 MNHEY, CDR2 SVGAGI. V dropped 4 bases and J dropped 5 bases, with 5 bases sitting between them. CDR3 amino acids: CASSSHETQYF. As DNA, the CDR3 is TGTGCCAGCAGTTCCCATGAGACCCAGTACTTC.

The chain uses TRBV28 and TRBJ2-7; 10 positions match TRBD1. J was trimmed by 5 bases and V by 7 bases; bases with no gene match: 14. The CDR3 runs to 16 residues. Per the germline V gene, CDR1 is MDHEN and CDR2 is SYDVKM. CDR3 nucleotides: TGTGCCAGCATCACCGCCGGGACAGGGGATTTCAACGAGCAGTACTTC. Residues: CASITAGTGDFNEQYF. The whole variable domain, filled in from reference TRBV28 and TRBJ2-7, reads DVKVTQSSRYLVKRTGEKVFLECVQDMDHENMFWYRQDPGLGLRLIYFSYDVKMKEKGDIPEGYSVSREKKERFSLILESASTNQTSMYLCASITAGTGDFNEQYFGPGTRLTVT.

The chain links TRBV9 to TRBJ2-7; 9 bases match TRBD2. Germline V CDR1 and CDR2: SGDLS, YYNGEE. Trimming removed 1 base from V and 3 bases from J; junction bases left unmatched: 5. CDR3 size: 15 residues. The CDR3 region has the DNA TGTGCCAGCAGCGTATTAGCGGGAGAAATCTACGAGCAGTACTTC. Its translation: CASSVLAGEIYEQYF.

V usage is TRBV5-1 and J usage is TRBJ2-1; D is unclear. V lost 1 base, J lost 0 bases, and 11 bases lay in between. CDR3 length: 16 amino acids. Germline assignment: CDR1 SGHRS and CDR2 YFSETQ. The CDR3 DNA follows: TGCGCCAGCAGCTTGCTTACGGTAGACTCCTACAATGAGCAGTTCTTC. Translation: CASSLLTVDSYNEQFF.

This clone showed up just once. In the same sample, other DNA sequences code for this CDR3. This chain links TRBV29-1 with TRBJ2-5; tentatively, D is TRBD1 (6 bases). Trimming stripped 3 bases from V and 5 bases from J, with 13 bases between. Germline CDR1 reads SQVTM; CDR2 reads ANQGSEA. The CDR3 is 13 amino acids. The CDR3 DNA reads TGCAGCGTTGATAGGGGGATTGGGGAGACCCAGTACTTC. Translated: CSVDRGIGETQYF.

The rearrangement uses TRBV29-1 and TRBJ2-7; D may be TRBD1 or TRBD2 (5 bases each). Germline V lookup: CDR1 SQVTM, CDR2 ANQGSEA. The CDR3 sequence is 14 residues long. Trimming shortened V by 1 base and J by 2 bases, and 12 bases separated the two germline ends. This chain's CDR3 is CSVEGSGTPYEQYF. CDR3 DNA: TGCAGCGTTGAAGGGTCCGGGACGCCCTACGAGCAGTACTTC.

The genes are TRBV9 and TRBJ1-1; D gene unclear. The CDR3 is 12 residues long. Germline V gives CDR1 SGDLS, CDR2 YYNGEE. Trimming stripped 3 bases from V and 4 bases from J, with 7 bases between. The CDR3 bases are TGTGCCAGCAGCGGGTGGGGCACTGAAGCTTTCTTT. It yields the protein CASSGWGTEAFF. Supplemented by reference TRBV9 and TRBJ1-1, the full variable domain reads DSGVTQTPKHLITATGQRVTLRCSPRSGDLSVYWYQQSLDQGLQFLIQYYNGEERAKGNILERFSAQQFPDLHSELNLSSLELGDSALYFCASSGWGTEAFFGQGTRLTVV.

The chain is built from TRBV5-1 and TRBJ2-3; D is unresolved. V lost 4 bases and J 6 bases, leaving 15 bases between the germline ends. Per germline, CDR1 SGHRS and CDR2 YFSETQ. There are 14 residues in the CDR3. CDR3 in amino acids: CASSQLPQVDTQYF. The CDR3, as DNA: TGCGCCAGCAGCCAGCTACCCCAAGTGGATACGCAGTATTTT.

V usage is TRBV25-1 and J usage is TRBJ2-7; TRBD1 agrees at 8 bases. Trimming cost V 3 bases and J 2 bases; bases outside gene matches: 3. The germline V gene encodes CDR1 MGHDK and CDR2 SYGVNS. The length of the CDR3 is 14 residues. CDR3 in DNA: TGTGCCAGCAGTGAGCAGGGGGCGGCCTACGAGCAGTACTTC. It specifies CASSEQGAAYEQYF.

The rearrangement links TRBV6-6 to TRBJ1-3, with D uncertain. This CDR3 comprises 15 residues. Germline V CDR1 and CDR2: MNHNY, SVGAGI (reference sequence). The ends were cut back, 2 bases at V and 1 base at J, with 9 bases in the middle. CDR3 sequence reads: CASSYPTRSGNTIYF. CDR3 bases: TGTGCCAGCAGTTACCCCACGAGATCTGGAAACACCATATATTTT.

V and J are TRBV29-1 and TRBJ2-1; 8 positions agree with TRBD2. This CDR3 is built from 13 residues. Germline-derived CDR1 and CDR2 are SQVTM and ANQGSEA. Germline trimming cut 6 bases from V and 7 bases from J; bases unmatched to any gene: 8. CDR3 sequence: CSVLAGLGNEQFF. The CDR3 DNA is TGCAGCGTCCTAGCGGGTTTGGGTAATGAGCAGTTCTTC.

V gene TRBV13 combines with J gene TRBJ2-2; the match to TRBD1 covers 7 bases. The germline V gene has CDR1 PRHDT and CDR2 FYEKMQ (reference sequence). The CDR3 loop spans 13 amino acids. Germline trimming cut 7 bases from V and 6 bases from J; bases unmatched to any gene: 5. CDR3 coding DNA: TGTGCCAGCACTTTACAGGGGCCCGGGGAGCTGTTTTTT. The encoded protein is CASTLQGPGELFF.

V is TRBV7-6 and J is TRBJ2-7; perhaps TRBD1 as D (5 bases). V was trimmed by 3 bases and J by 3 bases, leaving 15 bases between them. The CDR3 has 15 amino acids. Germline V gene data show CDR1 as SGHVS and CDR2 as FNYEAQ. CDR3: CASSLGSTVDYEQYF. The CDR3 nucleotides read TGTGCCAGCAGCTTGGGCTCGACAGTAGACTACGAGCAGTACTTC. The variable domain in full, with the rest retrieved from reference TRBV7-6 and TRBJ2-7, is GAGVSQSPRYKVTKRGQDVALRCDPISGHVSLYWYRQALGQGPEFLTYFNYEAQQDKSGLPNDRFSAERPEGSISTLTIQRTEQRDSAMYRCASSLGSTVDYEQYFGPGTRLTVT.

The chain joins TRBV12-5 to TRBJ2-1; TRBD2 agrees at 11 bases. Germline lookup yields CDR1 LGHNT and CDR2 FRNRAP. Trimming cost V 1 base and J 7 bases; bases outside gene matches: 3. The CDR3 is 15 residues long. The CDR3 DNA follows: TGTGCTAGTGGTTTGGCTAGCGGGAGGAATAATGAGCAGTTCTTC. Its protein is CASGLASGRNNEQFF. The whole variable domain, filled in from reference TRBV12-5 and TRBJ2-1, reads DARVTQTPRHKVTEMGQEVTMRCQPILGHNTVFWYRQTMMQGLELLAYFRNRAPLDDSGMPKDRFSAEMPDATLATLKIQPSEPRDSAVYFCASGLASGRNNEQFFGPGTRLTVL.

This chain uses TRBV14 with TRBJ2-1; possibly TRBD1 or TRBD2 for D (5 bases each). V lost 3 bases to trimming and J lost 5 bases, with 11 bases between them. Per germline, CDR1 SGHDN and CDR2 FVKESK. This CDR3 is built from 14 residues. The CDR3, as DNA: TGTGCCAGCAGCCAGACGGGGCTAGACAATGAGCAGTTCTTC. Translated: CASSQTGLDNEQFF.

About this clone itself: The same CDR3 is also encoded by other DNA sequences in this sample. This chain uses TRBV2 with TRBJ1-5; a weak D match, TRBD1 (5 bases). Trimming took off 3 bases at V and 5 bases at J, with 11 bases between the two ends. Germline CDR1 is SNHLY and CDR2 is FYNNEI. The CDR3 consists of 14 residues. The CDR3 sequence: CASSERQGDQPQHF. CDR3 DNA sequence: TGTGCCAGCAGTGAGAGGCAGGGCGATCAGCCCCAGCATTTT. Variable domain in full (rest from reference TRBV2 and TRBJ1-5): EPEVTQTPSHQVTQMGQEVILRCVPISNHLYFYWYRQILGQKVEFLVSFYNNEISEKSEIFDDQFSVERPDGSNFTLKIRSTKLEDSAMYFCASSERQGDQPQHFGDGTRLSIL.

This sequence joins TRBV29-1 and TRBJ1-1; 7 bases are shared with TRBD1. CDR3 size: 15 residues. The junction had 9 bases not matched to a gene; V was cut back by 4 bases and J by 1 base. CDR1 is SQVTM and CDR2 is ANQGSEA in the germline V gene. CDR3 nucleotide sequence: TGCAGCGTTGTTACGGACAGGAGACCGAACACTGAAGCTTTCTTT. It codes for CSVVTDRRPNTEAFF.